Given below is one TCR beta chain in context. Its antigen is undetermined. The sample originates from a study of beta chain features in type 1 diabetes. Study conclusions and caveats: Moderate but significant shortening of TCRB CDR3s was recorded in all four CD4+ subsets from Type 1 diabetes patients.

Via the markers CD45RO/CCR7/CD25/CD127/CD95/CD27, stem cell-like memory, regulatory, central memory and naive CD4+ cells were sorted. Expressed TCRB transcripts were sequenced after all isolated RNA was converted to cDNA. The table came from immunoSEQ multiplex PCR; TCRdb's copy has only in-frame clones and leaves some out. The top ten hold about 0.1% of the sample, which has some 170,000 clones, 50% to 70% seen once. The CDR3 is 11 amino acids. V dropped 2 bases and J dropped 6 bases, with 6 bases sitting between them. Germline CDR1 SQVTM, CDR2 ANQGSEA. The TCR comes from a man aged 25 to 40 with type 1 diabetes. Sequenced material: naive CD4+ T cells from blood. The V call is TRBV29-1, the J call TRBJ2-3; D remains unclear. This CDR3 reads CSVERRDTQYF. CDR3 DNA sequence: TGCAGCGTTGAACGGCGGGATACGCAGTATTTT.